This TCR beta chain emerged from a study of blood T cell repertoires in COVID-19. Study background: Both acute and convalescent COVID-19 samples were obtained from the United States, Italy and Spain. T cells, B-cell-depleted T cells, or PBMCs provided the cDNA or gDNA that served as material.

Sequencing was performed with immunoSEQ multiplex PCR; in TCRdb, only in-frame clones are kept and a portion is missing. In the table there are 90,000 to 120,000 clones, about 80% of which are singletons. In germline, CDR1 is MNHEY, CDR2 SMNVEV (reference sequence). V shed 5 bases and J 5 bases; nucleotides not matched to a gene: 9. The CDR3 is 15 residues long. The chain uses TRBV27 and TRBJ1-1; TRBD1 agrees at 9 bases. Sequencing was done on a sample of peripheral blood. This TCR derives from a man between 65 and 79 years old with acute or convalescent COVID-19. In DNA, the CDR3 is TGTGCCAGCAGTCGATCACAGGGGGCAGGTACTGAAGCTTTCTTT. Translating gives CASSRSQGAGTEAFF.